This T cell receptor (beta chain) was recovered during a study of T cell changes during pregnancy in multiple sclerosis. Generated by immunoSEQ multiplex PCR, the TCRdb table keeps only in-frame clones and is missing some. Of about 110,000 clones in the sample, approximately 90% were seen once. V shed 4 bases, J shed 4 bases, and the junction held 1 base outside the gene matches. The CDR3 runs to 12 residues. Germline V gene sequence: CDR1 SGHRS, CDR2 YFSETQ. The chain is built from TRBV5-1 and TRBJ2-5, with 7 bases identical to TRBD1. This clonotype was obtained from a female donor in good health, enrolled as a control in a pregnancy study. The sample was peripheral blood, taken in the third trimester of pregnancy. The CDR3 sequence: CASSRQGETQYF. The CDR3 region has the DNA TGCGCCAGCAGCCGACAGGGAGAGACCCAGTACTTC.